A selection of T cell receptor beta chains follows, all from one sample in a study of blood T cell repertoires in COVID-19. Clones were sequenced by immunoSEQ multiplex PCR, and TCRdb holds only the in-frame ones, with some missing. The sample shows some 320,000 clones, 75% to 90% of them seen only once. The sequenced sample was PBMCs or T cells enriched from blood (not recorded which). The origin of the receptors is a woman in her 30s who had been exposed to COVID-19. The CDR3 runs from the conserved cysteine through the conserved F or W. D genes are given only for firm matches. Clone size, where shown, is once, few, many, or a class for clones that have expanded.

J gene: TRBJ1-5; clone size: once; D gene: NA; V gene: TRBV6-1; CDR3 DNA: TGTGCCAGCAGTGAAATGGGGGGTAGCAATCAGCCCCAGCATTTT; CDR3 protein: CASSEMGGSNQPQHF
J gene: TRBJ1-1; clone size: NA; D gene: NA; V gene: TRBV6-5; CDR3 DNA: TGTGCCAGCAGTCAGGGGCCCACTGAAGCTTTCTTT; CDR3 protein: CASSQGPTEAFF
J gene: TRBJ1-3; clone size: NA; D gene: NA; V gene: TRBV27; CDR3 DNA: TGTGCCAGCAGCCAACAGGGATCTGGAAACACCATATATTTT; CDR3 protein: CASSQQGSGNTIYF
J gene: TRBJ2-5; clone size: NA; D gene: TRBD2; V gene: TRBV19; CDR3 DNA: TGTGCCAGTAGTATGGGCGGGGGGGCCTTGGAGACCCAGTACTTC; CDR3 protein: CASSMGGGALETQYF
J gene: TRBJ1-5; clone size: NA; D gene: TRBD1; V gene: TRBV19; CDR3 DNA: TGTGCCAGTAGAGTCGACAGGGGTCCGAATCCCCAGCATTTT; CDR3 protein: CASRVDRGPNPQHF
J gene: TRBJ2-7; clone size: NA; D gene: TRBD1; V gene: TRBV28; CDR3 DNA: TGTGCCAGCAGTTTAACCCCGGGACAGGCCTACGAGCAGTACTTC; CDR3 protein: CASSLTPGQAYEQYF
J gene: TRBJ2-7; clone size: NA; D gene: TRBD2; V gene: TRBV2; CDR3 DNA: TGTGCCAGCAGTGAGAGGCTAGCGGCGTTCCCCCACGAGCAGTACTTC; CDR3 protein: CASSERLAAFPHEQYF
J gene: TRBJ2-5; clone size: NA; D gene: NA; V gene: TRBV6-5; CDR3 DNA: TGTGCCAGCAGTTACGACAGCAAACCTTTCTCAGAGACCCAGTACTTC; CDR3 protein: CASSYDSKPFSETQYF
J gene: TRBJ1-3; clone size: NA; D gene: TRBD1; V gene: TRBV5-4; CDR3 DNA: TGTGCCAGCAGCTTGGGGACAGGTGGAAACACCATATATTTT; CDR3 protein: CASSLGTGGNTIYF
J gene: TRBJ2-3; clone size: NA; D gene: TRBD1; V gene: TRBV3-1/TRBV3-2; CDR3 DNA: TGTGCCAGCAGCCAGACCCCGACAGGGCATAGGACAGATACGCAGTATTTT; CDR3 protein: CASSQTPTGHRTDTQYF
J gene: TRBJ2-2; clone size: NA; D gene: TRBD2; V gene: TRBV7-2; CDR3 DNA: TGTGCCAGCAGCTTTATCCTAGCGGTAACCGGGGAGCTGTTTTTT; CDR3 protein: CASSFILAVTGELFF
J gene: TRBJ2-7; clone size: NA; D gene: TRBD2; V gene: TRBV30; CDR3 DNA: TGTGCCTGGAGCCGGGGGGGAAACTACGAGCAGTACTTC; CDR3 protein: CAWSRGGNYEQYF
J gene: TRBJ1-4; clone size: once; D gene: NA; V gene: TRBV4-2; CDR3 DNA: TGTGCCAGCAGCCGCCCTGGGGGGTTTGGTGAAAAACTGTTTTTT; CDR3 protein: CASSRPGGFGEKLFF
J gene: TRBJ1-2; clone size: once; D gene: NA; V gene: TRBV7-9; CDR3 DNA: TGTGCCAGCAGCTTAGCAGCAGGGGAGGGTGGATATGGCTACACCTTC; CDR3 protein: CASSLAAGEGGYGYTF
J gene: TRBJ1-1; clone size: NA; D gene: NA; V gene: TRBV5-1; CDR3 DNA: TGCGCCAGCAGCAGACCGACCGGGACTGAAGCTTTCTTT; CDR3 protein: CASSRPTGTEAFF
J gene: TRBJ1-5; clone size: NA; D gene: NA; V gene: TRBV7-8; CDR3 DNA: TGTGCCAGCAGCTTAGAATTTACGGGCCTCGCGGAGGACAATCAGCCCCAGCATTTT; CDR3 protein: CASSLEFTGLAEDNQPQHF
J gene: TRBJ2-5; clone size: NA; D gene: NA; V gene: TRBV10-3; CDR3 DNA: TGTGCCATTCCGATCCGGGAAGAGACCCAGTACTTC; CDR3 protein: CAIPIREETQYF
J gene: TRBJ1-6; clone size: once; D gene: NA; V gene: TRBV7-9; CDR3 DNA: TGTGCCAGCAGCGACGGCAGGGCGCGTAATTCACCCCTCCACTTT; CDR3 protein: CASSDGRARNSPLHF
J gene: TRBJ2-1; clone size: NA; D gene: TRBD1; V gene: TRBV5-1; CDR3 DNA: TGCGCCAGCACCCAGGGACAGGGTTATATTGAGCAGTTCTTC; CDR3 protein: CASTQGQGYIEQFF
J gene: TRBJ2-7; clone size: NA; D gene: NA; V gene: TRBV6-1; CDR3 DNA: TGTGCCAGCAGTGAACCCCACGGGAGGGGGCACAACGAGCAGTACTTC; CDR3 protein: CASSEPHGRGHNEQYF
J gene: TRBJ2-2; clone size: NA; D gene: TRBD1; V gene: TRBV5-8; CDR3 DNA: TGTGCCAGCAGCTTGTACGGGACAGGGAACACCGGGGAGCTGTTTTTT; CDR3 protein: CASSLYGTGNTGELFF
J gene: TRBJ1-1; clone size: NA; D gene: NA; V gene: TRBV7-2; CDR3 DNA: TGTGCCAGCAGCTTAGGCCGGGGTGGTGACACTGAAGCTTTCTTT; CDR3 protein: CASSLGRGGDTEAFF
J gene: TRBJ1-2; clone size: many; D gene: TRBD1; V gene: TRBV19; CDR3 DNA: TGTGCCAGTAGTATCCGGACAGGGCCGGGAGGCTACACCTTC; CDR3 protein: CASSIRTGPGGYTF
J gene: TRBJ1-6; clone size: NA; D gene: NA; V gene: TRBV27; CDR3 DNA: TGTGCCAGCAGCTATAAAAGGGGTTTCGGTAATTCACCCCTCCACTTT; CDR3 protein: CASSYKRGFGNSPLHF
J gene: TRBJ2-1; clone size: NA; D gene: TRBD1; V gene: TRBV7-9; CDR3 DNA: TGTGCCAGCAGCTTATTCTCAGGGGGAAACTTTTACAATGAGCAGTTCTTC; CDR3 protein: CASSLFSGGNFYNEQFF
J gene: TRBJ2-1; clone size: NA; D gene: TRBD2; V gene: TRBV13; CDR3 DNA: TGTGCCAGCAGCTTAGGGTCGGGAGGTAGCAATGAGCAGTTCTTC; CDR3 protein: CASSLGSGGSNEQFF
J gene: TRBJ1-1; clone size: NA; D gene: NA; V gene: TRBV7-6; CDR3 DNA: TGTGCCAGCAGCTTAGAATTTAGGGGCTGGAACACTGAAGCTTTCTTT; CDR3 protein: CASSLEFRGWNTEAFF
J gene: TRBJ1-6; clone size: NA; D gene: TRBD1; V gene: TRBV19; CDR3 DNA: TGTGCCAGTAGCGAGACAGGGGGCCATTCACCCCTCCACTTT; CDR3 protein: CASSETGGHSPLHF
J gene: TRBJ2-1; clone size: NA; D gene: NA; V gene: TRBV9; CDR3 DNA: TGTGCCAGCAGGTATATCGGGTTTGAGCAGTTCTTC; CDR3 protein: CASRYIGFEQFF